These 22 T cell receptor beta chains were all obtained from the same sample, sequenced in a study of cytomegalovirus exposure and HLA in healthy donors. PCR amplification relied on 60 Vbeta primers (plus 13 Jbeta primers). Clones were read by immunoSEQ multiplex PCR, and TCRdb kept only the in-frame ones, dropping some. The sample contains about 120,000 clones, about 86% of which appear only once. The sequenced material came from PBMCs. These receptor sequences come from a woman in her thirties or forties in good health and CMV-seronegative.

CDR3 sequence: CASSPGQGERYGYTF. The CDR3 nucleotides are TGCGCCAGCAGCCCTGGACAGGGCGAAAGATATGGCTACACCTTC. The chain carries TRBV4-1 and TRBJ1-2, with 8 bases fitting TRBD1. J gave up 5 bases and V 4 bases, and 9 bases lay outside the gene matches. The CDR3 has 15 amino acids. Germline V gene sequence: CDR1 MGHRA, CDR2 YSYEKL.

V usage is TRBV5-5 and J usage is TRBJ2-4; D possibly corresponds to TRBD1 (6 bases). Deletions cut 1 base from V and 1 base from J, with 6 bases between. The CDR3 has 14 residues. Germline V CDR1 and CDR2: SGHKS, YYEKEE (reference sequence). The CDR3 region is CASSLTGAKNIQYF. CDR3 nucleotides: TGTGCCAGCAGCTTGACAGGGGCCAAAAACATTCAGTACTTC.

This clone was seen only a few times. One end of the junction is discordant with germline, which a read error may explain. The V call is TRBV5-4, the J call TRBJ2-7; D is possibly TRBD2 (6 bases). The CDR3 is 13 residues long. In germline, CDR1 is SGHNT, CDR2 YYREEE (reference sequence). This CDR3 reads CASSLEEGVRRHF. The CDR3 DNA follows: TGTGCCAGCAGCCTCGAGGAGGGAGTAAGAAGGCACTTC.

The CDR3 nucleotides are TGTGCCAGCAGTTTATTGGTAAAGCGCCCCGGTACGCAGTATTTT. This sequence encodes CASSLLVKRPGTQYF. V gene TRBV27 combines with J gene TRBJ2-3; D gene uncertain. In germline, CDR1 is MNHEY, CDR2 SMNVEV (reference sequence). The CDR3 totals 15 residues. V was pared by 1 base and J by 8 bases, with 16 bases between.

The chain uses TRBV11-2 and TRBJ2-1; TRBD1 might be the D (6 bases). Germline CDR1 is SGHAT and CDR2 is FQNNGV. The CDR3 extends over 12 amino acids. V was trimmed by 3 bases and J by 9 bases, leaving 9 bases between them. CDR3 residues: CASSFSGVEQFF. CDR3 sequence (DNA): TGTGCCAGCAGCTTTTCAGGGGTTGAGCAGTTCTTC.

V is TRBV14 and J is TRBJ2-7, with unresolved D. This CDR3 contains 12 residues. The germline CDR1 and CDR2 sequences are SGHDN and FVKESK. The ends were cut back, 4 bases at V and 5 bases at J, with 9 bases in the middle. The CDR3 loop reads CASSPRVHEQYF. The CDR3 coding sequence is TGTGCCAGCAGCCCCCGGGTTCACGAGCAGTACTTC.

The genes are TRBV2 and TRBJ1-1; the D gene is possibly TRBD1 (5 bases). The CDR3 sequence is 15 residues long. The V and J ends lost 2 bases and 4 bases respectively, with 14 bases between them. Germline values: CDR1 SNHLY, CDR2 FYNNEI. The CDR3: CASSEQGAPSTEAFF. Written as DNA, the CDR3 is TGTGCCAGCAGTGAACAAGGGGCCCCTTCCACTGAAGCTTTCTTT. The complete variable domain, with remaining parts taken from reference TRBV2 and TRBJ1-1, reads EPEVTQTPSHQVTQMGQEVILRCVPISNHLYFYWYRQILGQKVEFLVSFYNNEISEKSEIFDDQFSVERPDGSNFTLKIRSTKLEDSAMYFCASSEQGAPSTEAFFGQGTRLTVV.

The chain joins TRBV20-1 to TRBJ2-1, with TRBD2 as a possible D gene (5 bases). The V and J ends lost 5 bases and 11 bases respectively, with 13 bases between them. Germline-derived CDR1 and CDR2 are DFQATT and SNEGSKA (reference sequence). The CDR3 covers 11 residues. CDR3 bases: TGCAGTGCTCACACTAGTACTAAGCAGTTCTTC. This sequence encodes CSAHTSTKQFF.

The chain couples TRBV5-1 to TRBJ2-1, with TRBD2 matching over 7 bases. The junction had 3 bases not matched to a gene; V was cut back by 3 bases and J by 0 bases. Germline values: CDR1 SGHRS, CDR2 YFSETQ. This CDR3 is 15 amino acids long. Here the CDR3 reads CASSWTSTSYNEQFF. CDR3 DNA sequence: TGCGCCAGCAGCTGGACTAGTACCTCCTACAATGAGCAGTTCTTC. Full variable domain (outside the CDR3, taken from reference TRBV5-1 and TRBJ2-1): KAGVTQTPRYLIKTRGQQVTLSCSPISGHRSVSWYQQTPGQGLQFLFEYFSETQRNKGNFPGRFSGRQFSNSRSEMNVSTLELGDSALYLCASSWTSTSYNEQFFGPGTRLTVL.

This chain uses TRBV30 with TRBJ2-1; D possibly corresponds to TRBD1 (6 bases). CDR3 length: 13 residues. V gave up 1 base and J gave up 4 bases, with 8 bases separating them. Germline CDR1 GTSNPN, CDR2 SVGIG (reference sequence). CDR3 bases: TGTGCCTGGAGTGAACAGGGTTACAATGAGCAGTTCTTC. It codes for CAWSEQGYNEQFF.

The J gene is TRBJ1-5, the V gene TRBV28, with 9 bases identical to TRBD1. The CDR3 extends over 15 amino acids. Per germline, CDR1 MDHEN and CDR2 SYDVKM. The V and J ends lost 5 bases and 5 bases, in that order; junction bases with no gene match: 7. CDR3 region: CASSPGDREYQPQHF. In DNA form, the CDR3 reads TGTGCCAGCAGTCCCGGGGACAGGGAATATCAGCCCCAGCATTTT.

Written as DNA, the CDR3 is TGTGCCAGCAGCCCTGGGTCGAGCGGGGGGCAGGATACGCAGTATTTT. This sequence encodes CASSPGSSGGQDTQYF. The chain carries TRBV11-3 and TRBJ2-3, with TRBD2 identical over 9 bases. The junction had 12 bases not matched to a gene; V was cut back by 5 bases and J by 6 bases. CDR1 SGHNT and CDR2 YENEEA come from the germline V gene. The length of the CDR3 is 16 residues.

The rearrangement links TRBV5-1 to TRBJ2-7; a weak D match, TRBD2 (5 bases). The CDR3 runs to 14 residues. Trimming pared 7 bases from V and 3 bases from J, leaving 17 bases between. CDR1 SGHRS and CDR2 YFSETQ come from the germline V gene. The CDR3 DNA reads TGCGCCAGCGGCGACTCGCCTAGCCACTACGAGCAGTACTTC. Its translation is CASGDSPSHYEQYF.

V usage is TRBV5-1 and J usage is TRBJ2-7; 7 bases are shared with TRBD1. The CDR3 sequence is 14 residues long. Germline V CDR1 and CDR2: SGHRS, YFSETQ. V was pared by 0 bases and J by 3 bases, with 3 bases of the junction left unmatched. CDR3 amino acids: CASSLEGGYYEQYF. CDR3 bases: TGCGCCAGCAGCTTGGAAGGGGGCTACTACGAGCAGTACTTC.

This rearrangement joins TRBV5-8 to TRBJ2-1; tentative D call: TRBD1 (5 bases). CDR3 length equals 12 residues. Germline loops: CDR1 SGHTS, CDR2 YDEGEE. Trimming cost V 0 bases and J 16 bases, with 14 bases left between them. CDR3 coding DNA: TGTGCCAGCAGCTTGGCCCCGCATGGGGCATTCTTC. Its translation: CASSLAPHGAFF.

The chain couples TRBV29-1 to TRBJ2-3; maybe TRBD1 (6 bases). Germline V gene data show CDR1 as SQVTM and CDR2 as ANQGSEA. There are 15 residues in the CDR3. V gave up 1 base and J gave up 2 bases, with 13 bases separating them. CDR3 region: CSVEGDRSSTDTQYF. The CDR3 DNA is TGCAGCGTTGAAGGTGACAGGTCCTCCACAGATACGCAGTATTTT.

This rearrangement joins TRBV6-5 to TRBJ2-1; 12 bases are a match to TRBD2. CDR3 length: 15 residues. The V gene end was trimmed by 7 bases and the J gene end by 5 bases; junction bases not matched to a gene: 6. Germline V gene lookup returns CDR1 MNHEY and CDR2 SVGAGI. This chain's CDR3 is CASTRTSGIHNEQFF. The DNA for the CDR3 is TGTGCCAGCACCCGGACTAGCGGGATTCACAATGAGCAGTTCTTC.

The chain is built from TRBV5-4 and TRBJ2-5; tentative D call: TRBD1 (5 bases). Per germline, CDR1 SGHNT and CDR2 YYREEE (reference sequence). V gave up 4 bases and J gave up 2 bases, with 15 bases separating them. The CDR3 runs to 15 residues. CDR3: CASSLLGHNQETQYF. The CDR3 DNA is TGTGCCAGCAGCCTACTCGGACACAATCAAGAGACCCAGTACTTC.

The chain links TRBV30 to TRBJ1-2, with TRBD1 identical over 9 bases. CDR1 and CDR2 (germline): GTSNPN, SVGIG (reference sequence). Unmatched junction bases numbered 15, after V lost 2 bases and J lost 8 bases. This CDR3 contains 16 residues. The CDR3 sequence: CAWSLIRDRENRGYTF. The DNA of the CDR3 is TGTGCCTGGAGTCTAATTCGGGACAGGGAAAATAGGGGCTACACCTTC.

CDR3 amino acids: CASSPRGNYGYTF. The CDR3 DNA reads as TGTGCCAGCAGCCCACGGGGGAACTATGGCTACACCTTC. The chain uses TRBV27 and TRBJ1-2; possible D gene TRBD1, 5 bases. This CDR3 is 13 amino acids long. Germline CDR1 MNHEY, CDR2 SMNVEV (reference sequence). The ends were cut back, 6 bases at V and 2 bases at J, with 10 bases in the middle.

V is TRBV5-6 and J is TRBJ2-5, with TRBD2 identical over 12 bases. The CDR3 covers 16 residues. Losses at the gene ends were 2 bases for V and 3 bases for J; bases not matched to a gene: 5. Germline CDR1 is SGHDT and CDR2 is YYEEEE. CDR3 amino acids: CASSLGLAGSKETQYF. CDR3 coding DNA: TGTGCCAGCAGCTTAGGACTAGCGGGGTCCAAAGAGACCCAGTACTTC.

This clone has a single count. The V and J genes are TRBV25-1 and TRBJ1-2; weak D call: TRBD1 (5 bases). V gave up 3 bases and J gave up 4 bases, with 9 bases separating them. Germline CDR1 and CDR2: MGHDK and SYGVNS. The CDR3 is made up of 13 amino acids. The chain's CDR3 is CASSEPGIYGYTF. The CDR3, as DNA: TGTGCCAGCAGTGAGCCAGGGATCTATGGCTACACCTTC.